This is a list of T cell receptor beta chains from one sample in a study of OX40 agonist ivuxolimab in advanced cancers. The repertoire was sequenced with immunoSEQ multiplex PCR; TCRdb's copy has only in-frame clones and lacks some. Of about 60,000 clones listed, roughly 92% are singletons. This sample comprised CD4+ or CD8+ T cells sorted from blood, obtained in a trial of the OX40 agonist ivuxolimab. All receptors derive from an adult with an advanced solid tumor such as melanoma, head and neck, liver or kidney cancer. CDR3s include the opening cysteine and the closing phenylalanine or tryptophan. A D gene is named only where the DNA matches it firmly. Clone size appears in some rows only: once, few, many, or a class for an expanded clone.

TRBJ2-7 TRBV2 . once TGTGCCAGCACCCTAGGCCTGGGACGGATGTCATACGAGCAGTACTTC CASTLGLGRMSYEQYF
TRBJ1-2 TRBV6-6 . . TGTGCCAGCAGGGACTATGGCTACACCTTC CASRDYGYTF
TRBJ2-3 TRBV4-1 TRBD2 . TGCGCCAGCAGCCAACAACTAGCGGGAGTCGGAGATACGCAGTATTTT CASSQQLAGVGDTQYF
TRBJ2-1 TRBV9 . . TGTGCCAGCAGCGTGAGACCGGAATCCCCGGGTAATGAGCAGTTCTTC CASSVRPESPGNEQFF
TRBJ2-2 TRBV5-1 . . TGCGCCAGCAGCTTGAATTTCCTGCCTCGCACCGGGGAGCTGTTTTTT CASSLNFLPRTGELFF
TRBJ1-1 TRBV7-9 . . TGTGCCAGCAGCTTGGGGAGGAACACTGAAGCTTTCTTT CASSLGRNTEAFF
TRBJ2-3 TRBV27 . . TGTGCCAGCAGTGGCCTTGGGGGCAGACCCACAGATACGCAGTATTTT CASSGLGGRPTDTQYF
TRBJ1-1 TRBV5-4 . . TGTGCCAGCCATCCGGGGGGGCTGGGTGAAGCTTTCTTT CASHPGGLGEAFF
TRBJ2-7 TRBV7-9 . . TGTGCCAGCAGCTTAGTGGGGCGGAGGAGCTCCTACGAGCAGTACTTC CASSLVGRRSSYEQYF
TRBJ1-5 TRBV19 . . TGTGCCAGTAGTATAATGTGGGAAGGGGAGAGCAATCAGCCCCAGCATTTT CASSIMWEGESNQPQHF
TRBJ1-1 TRBV9 TRBD1 . TGTGCCAGCAGCCTGTGGACAGGGGGCGACACTGAAGCTTTCTTT CASSLWTGGDTEAFF
TRBJ1-2 TRBV28 . . TGTGCCAGCAGTCAAAGAACAGGGTTTGGCTACACCTTC CASSQRTGFGYTF
TRBJ2-3 TRBV28 TRBD1 . TGTGCCAGCAGATTACAGGGGGCACGGGTAGATACGCAGTATTTT CASRLQGARVDTQYF